These 9 T cell receptor beta chains came from one sample sequenced in a study of blood T cell repertoires in COVID-19. Sequencing used immunoSEQ multiplex PCR; TCRdb keeps in-frame clones, though not all of them. This table holds around 93,000 clones, around 81% found once. The sample taken for sequencing was peripheral blood. The origin of the receptors is a man aged 55 to 70 with acute or convalescent COVID-19.

The chain uses TRBV5-1 and TRBJ2-7; 8 bases align to TRBD2. The CDR3 is made up of 12 amino acids. CDR1 is SGHRS, CDR2 YFSETQ, per germline. V lost 5 bases to trimming and J lost 5 bases; unmatched junction nucleotides: 3. The CDR3 here is CASRDSGDEQYF. DNA for the CDR3: TGCGCCAGCAGGGATAGCGGGGACGAGCAGTACTTC.

The CDR3 sequence: CASRGTGGAVTGELFF. The CDR3 DNA sequence: TGTGCCAGCAGGGGCACAGGGGGCGCGGTCACCGGGGAGCTGTTTTTT. The V and J genes are TRBV7-9 and TRBJ2-2; 9 positions agree with TRBD1. V gave up 6 bases and J gave up 4 bases; unmatched junction bases: 9. From germline, CDR1 is SEHNR and CDR2 FQNEAQ (reference sequence). This CDR3 spans 16 amino acids.

CDR3 sequence (DNA): TGTGCCAGCAGTTTTGGCGGGAGGGACTTTGCTGAGCAGTTCTTC. It encodes CASSFGGRDFAEQFF. This chain links TRBV6-2 or TRBV6-3 with TRBJ2-1, with TRBD2 matching over 9 bases. The junction had 10 bases not matched to a gene; V was cut back by 4 bases and J by 9 bases. CDR1 and CDR2 from the germline V gene are MNHEY and SVGEGT. The CDR3 sequence is 15 residues long.

CDR3 in DNA: TGTGCCAGTAGGGACAGGGTGAACACTGAAGCTTTCTTT. Translation gives CASRDRVNTEAFF. This chain links TRBV19 with TRBJ1-1; TRBD1 matches 8 bases. The CDR3 sequence is 13 residues long. Trimming at V came to 6 bases and at J to 0 bases, leaving 0 bases not matched to a gene. Germline CDR1 and CDR2: LNHDA and SQIVND (reference sequence).

This clone appeared many times. This chain links TRBV5-1 with TRBJ2-1; TRBD2 agrees at 7 bases. Losses at the gene ends were 5 bases for V and 7 bases for J; bases not matched to a gene: 12. CDR3 length equals 15 residues. Per the germline V gene, CDR1 is SGHRS and CDR2 is YFSETQ. The CDR3 reads CASRNSGAAGNEQFF. The CDR3 bases are TGCGCCAGCAGGAACAGCGGGGCAGCAGGGAATGAGCAGTTCTTC.

V usage is TRBV30 and J usage is TRBJ2-3; 12 positions match TRBD2. Trimming removed 1 base from V and 4 bases from J; junction bases left unmatched: 6. This CDR3 has 16 amino acids. Germline assignment: CDR1 GTSNPN and CDR2 SVGIG (reference sequence). The CDR3 loop is CAWSGQLAGGADTQYF. In DNA form, the CDR3 reads TGTGCCTGGAGTGGCCAGCTAGCGGGGGGGGCAGATACGCAGTATTTT.

J is TRBJ1-6 and V is TRBV6-5, with TRBD1 matching over 7 bases. The CDR3 is 14 residues long. V was pared by 8 bases and J by 5 bases, with 6 bases of the junction left unmatched. Germline CDR1 is MNHEY and CDR2 is SVGAGI. This chain's CDR3 is CASDREKDNSPLHF. Written as DNA, the CDR3 is TGTGCCAGCGACAGGGAGAAGGATAATTCACCCCTCCACTTT.

The J gene is TRBJ1-2, the V gene TRBV9; 11 nucleotides agree with TRBD1. Germline-derived CDR1 and CDR2 are SGDLS and YYNGEE. This CDR3 spans 16 amino acids. V gave up 2 bases and J gave up 5 bases; unmatched junction bases: 8. The CDR3 DNA reads TGTGCCAGCAGCGTGGGGGACAGGGGGATTTCGTATGGCTACACCTTC. As protein: CASSVGDRGISYGYTF. The entire variable domain, with the rest obtained from reference TRBV9 and TRBJ1-2, is as follows: DSGVTQTPKHLITATGQRVTLRCSPRSGDLSVYWYQQSLDQGLQFLIQYYNGEERAKGNILERFSAQQFPDLHSELNLSSLELGDSALYFCASSVGDRGISYGYTFGSGTRLTVV.

This chain connects TRBV4-3 to TRBJ2-3; TRBD2 is a possible D gene (7 bases). The V end lost 4 bases, the J end lost 6 bases, and 14 bases lay between the germline ends. The germline gives CDR1 LGHNA, CDR2 YSLEER. The CDR3 extends over 14 amino acids. CDR3: CASSPWEGVDTQYF. DNA of the CDR3: TGCGCCAGCAGCCCTTGGGAGGGGGTGGATACGCAGTATTTT.